The 3 T cell receptor beta chains below come from one sample, sequenced in a study of cytomegalovirus exposure and HLA in healthy donors (TCRdb year 2017). The receptor library was made with the immunoSEQ multiplex PCR assay. For the multiplex PCR, a mixture combining 60 forward primers for TCR Vbeta segments and 13 reverse primers for TCR Jbeta segments was used. TCRdb retrieved this table from immuneACCESS and kept in-frame rearrangements only. Not all clones are present; in checked studies, unresolved V genes account for under half, and no reason is known for the remainder. The sample records around 250,000 clones, approximately 82% of which are singletons. The top ten clones comprise around 8.6% of the sample. The specimen sequenced was PBMCs. The receptors were gathered from a woman in her sixties in good health and CMV-seropositive.

The rearrangement joins TRBV5-4 to TRBJ2-3, with TRBD2 matching 14 bases. The V gene's germline CDR1 is SGHNT and CDR2 YYREEE (reference sequence). J lost 3 bases, V lost 4 bases, and 7 bases had no gene match. The CDR3 length is 17 residues. This chain's CDR3 is CASSRGTSGSVTDTQYF. The CDR3, as DNA: TGTGCCAGCAGCAGAGGGACTAGCGGGAGCGTTACAGATACGCAGTATTTT.

The gene calls are TRBV9 and TRBJ1-4; the D is unclear. This CDR3 region has 16 residues. The V end lost 0 bases, the J end lost 4 bases, and 13 bases lay between the germline ends. CDR1 is SGDLS, CDR2 YYNGEE, per germline. The CDR3 region has the DNA TGTGCCAGCAGCGTAGGTCACTCAAGGAGTAATGAAAAACTGTTTTTT. Translated: CASSVGHSRSNEKLFF.

The chain employs TRBV4-1 and TRBJ2-7; D remains unclear. Deletions cut 3 bases from V and 0 bases from J, with 12 bases between. The CDR3 has 15 residues. CDR1 is MGHRA, CDR2 YSYEKL, per germline. Written as DNA, the CDR3 is TGCGCCAGCAGCCACTATCTAGGAAACTCCTACGAGCAGTACTTC. This codes for CASSHYLGNSYEQYF.